This T cell receptor (beta chain) was profiled in a study of early T cells in non-severe SARS-CoV-2 infection (dated by TCRdb to 2020 to 2022). Study-level background: Because TCR sequencing relied on bulk RNA taken from unsorted whole blood, pairing of alpha and beta chains was not possible.

The library was built by means of 5' RACE. The sample was run on a NextSeq 500. To correct for sequencing error and PCR bias, the TCR library protocol tagged individual cDNA molecules with unique molecular identifiers. Sequencing covered both TCR alpha and beta chains, and within each sample the abundances of alpha and beta sequences were tightly co-correlated. The original methods were these. Decombinator V4 was used to annotate the V gene, J gene and CDR3 of the TCR sequences. Expanded TCRs were defined as changing significantly between any two time points under a Poisson model with p below 0.0001. Abundances of TCRs were expressed as counts per million after normalisation to the total number of TCRs sequenced in each sample. TRAV1-2 paired with TRAJ12, TRAJ20 or TRAJ33 defined MAIT TCRs, while TRAV10 paired with TRAJ18 defined iNKT TCRs. VDJdb, accessed on 1 November 2021, was searched for TCRs annotated for CMV, EBV and SARS-CoV-2, and TCRs annotated for more than one antigen were excluded. The public reads were quality trimmed at Q25 with fastp and then assembled into clones with MiXCR by TCRdb, keeping productive beta chains. Entries that share a CDR3 protein sequence are merged under the most common genes and DNA. V and J calls and clone size were set by TCRdb, not the authors. In all, the sample holds approximately 97,000 distinct CDR3 sequences, and 9.5% to 11% of those were seen once. About 4.5% of the sample comes from the top ten.

Regarding this clonotype: The target of this receptor is not known. Nothing much larger sits one base from this clone, and base qualities are not available.

Trimming accounts for 2 bases at V and 4 bases at J, while the number of junction bases matched to no gene is 14. The CDR3 starts with the cysteine, ends with the phenylalanine, and has 18 residues. The sequence is cut down to CDR3 DNA, 54 bases in frame from base 1. According to the germline V gene, CDR1 reads MNHEY and CDR2 reads SVGEGT. The study was a case-control design nested within a healthcare worker cohort in London, UK, with weekly nasopharyngeal swab PCR tests and blood sampling. Healthcare workers were recruited between 23 and 31 March 2020, during the week of the UK lockdown, and were followed weekly for up to 16 weeks. Broad study findings and their caveats: VDJdb matching was skewed toward anti-spike CD8 responses and likely underestimated virus-specific expansions by missing private and CD4 specificities.

Recombination linked TRBV6-2 or TRBV6-3 to TRBJ2-7; TRBD2 agrees with 10 junctional bases. Sequencing was performed on whole blood, taken at baseline. This TCR came from an adult who was a healthcare worker with PCR-confirmed SARS-CoV-2 infection or an uninfected control (not recorded which). The nucleotides are TGTGCCAGCAGTTACGAGTCTGGACTAACTAGCGGGATATACGAGCAGTACTTC. Its translation is CASSYESGLTSGIYEQYF.